These T cell receptor beta chains were read from a single sample in a study of T cell repertoires in cytomegalovirus infection. Their antigen targets remain unknown. TCRdb re-called the reads through MiXCR, storing one row per CDR3 protein. Found here are more than 250,000 distinct CDR3 sequences, 25% of them singletons; the top ten hold less than 15%. Sequences were derived from cultured PBMCs, sampled from culture after CMV antigen stimulation. The receptors were gathered from a human donor in good health (CMV status not recorded). Some clones in this sample may be carry-over from other donors' samples. The CDR3 runs from the conserved cysteine through the conserved F or W.

>TRBJ2-3|TRBV7-2
CASSARPTDTQYF
>TRBJ2-3|TRBV7-2
CASSPRITDTQYF
>TRBJ2-1|TRBV19
CASSNPGSSYNEQFF
>TRBJ1-2|TRBV25-1
CASSKQGYTF
>TRBJ2-1|TRBV20-1
CSASLEFHHNEQFF
>TRBJ2-3|TRBV20-1
CSATLDTQYF
>TRBJ1-5|TRBV20-1
CSAKPRIADQPQHF
>TRBJ2-2|TRBV24-1
CASSGAGAGSNTGELFF
>TRBJ1-2|TRBV28
CVSGAKNYGYTF
>TRBJ1-5|TRBV6-6
CASSVSGGLGQPQHF
>TRBJ2-5|TRBV6-2/TRBV6-3
CASSLATSGSQTQYF
>TRBJ1-6|TRBV6-2/TRBV6-3
CASSYSSRRSPLHF
>TRBJ1-5|TRBV4-3
CASSQGRDNHQPQHF
>TRBJ2-1|TRBV10-3
CAISSGTSGSPNEQFF
>TRBJ2-1|TRBV12-3/TRBV12-4
CASRETGTGGIEQFF
>TRBJ2-2|TRBV12-5
CASGTDSGKVFF
>TRBJ2-2|TRBV9
CASSPETGGTGELFF
>TRBJ2-5|TRBV5-6
CASSSRVGGQETQYF
>TRBJ2-3|TRBV19
CASSVLDTDTQYF
>TRBJ2-2|TRBV10-2
CASTLRDTGELFF
>TRBJ2-7|TRBV6-5
CASSYSNLLQGALYF
>TRBJ1-2|TRBV19
CASSRLRGLIYGYTF
>TRBJ2-3|TRBV12-3/TRBV12-4
CASSPFGGPTDTQYF
>TRBJ2-5|TRBV12-3/TRBV12-4
CASSINRGDQETQYF
>TRBJ1-5|TRBV19
CASGHRQGIGNQPQHF
>TRBJ1-1|TRBV20-1
CSATPPDRAFGAFF
>TRBJ2-7|TRBV20-1
CSARTSGGSSYEQYF
>TRBJ2-3|TRBV3-1
CASSQGGTGADTQYF
>TRBJ1-5|TRBV7-2
CASSLRDGGLNQPQHF
>TRBJ2-1|TRBV20-1
CSARPLAFNEQFF
>TRBJ2-7|TRBV27
CASSLGRSYEQYF
>TRBJ2-1|TRBV19
CASSIDHSTTSGFYNEQFF
>TRBJ1-1|TRBV6-1
CASTGRTNTEAFF
>TRBJ2-2|TRBV10-3
CAISEPGLAGHNTGELFF
>TRBJ1-1|TRBV7-9
CASSKEGGLNTEAFF
>TRBJ1-1|TRBV4-1
CASSQVGTGSTEAFF
>TRBJ1-1|TRBV3-1
CASSPGTGGHTEAFF
>TRBJ2-3|TRBV7-8
CASTPLPRRGGWRTDTQYF
>TRBJ2-5|TRBV4-3
CASSQDRKTQYF
>TRBJ2-1|TRBV4-3
CASSQTSGRDNEQFF
>TRBJ2-1|TRBV7-2
CASSSNYNEQFF
>TRBJ1-2|TRBV7-2
CASSSPRDAHYGYTF
>TRBJ1-2|TRBV28
CASMDNYGYTF
>TRBJ2-1|TRBV11-3
CASSFRGGSYNEQFF
>TRBJ1-2|TRBV7-2
CASSLERSGGYTF
>TRBJ2-3|TRBV12-3/TRBV12-4
CASNNLAGAGDTQYF